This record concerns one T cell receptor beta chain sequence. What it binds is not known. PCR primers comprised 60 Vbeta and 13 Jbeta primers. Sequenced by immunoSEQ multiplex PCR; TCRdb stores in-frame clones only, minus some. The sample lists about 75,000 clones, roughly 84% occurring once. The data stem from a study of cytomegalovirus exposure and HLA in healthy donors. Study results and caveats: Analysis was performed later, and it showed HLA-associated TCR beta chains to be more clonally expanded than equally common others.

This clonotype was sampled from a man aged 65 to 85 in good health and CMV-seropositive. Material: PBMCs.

The CDR3 loop reads CASSHSGQGRLSEAFF. The CDR3 DNA follows: TGCGCCAGCAGCCACTCGGGACAGGGGAGGTTGTCTGAAGCTTTCTTT. The chain links TRBV4-3 to TRBJ1-1, with TRBD1 identical over 10 bases. Germline values: CDR1 LGHNA, CDR2 YSLEER. This CDR3 is built from 16 residues. Trimming at V came to 3 bases and at J to 6 bases, leaving 10 bases not matched to a gene.